This TCR beta chain comes out of a study of blood T cell repertoires in COVID-19. Turning to the study itself: There were acute and convalescent COVID-19 samples, and they came from the United States, Italy and Spain. In each case, the material was cDNA or gDNA derived from T cells, B-cell-depleted T cells, or PBMCs.

The CDR3 length is 14 residues. Trimming at V came to 5 bases and at J to 5 bases, leaving 6 bases not matched to a gene. In germline, CDR1 is MNHEY, CDR2 SVGAGI. The assay was immunoSEQ multiplex PCR, and TCRdb's table has in-frame clones only and misses some. The sample includes approximately 200,000 clones, around 86% of them seen just once. The chain couples TRBV6-5 to TRBJ1-1; 9 nucleotides line up with TRBD1. The receptor was derived from a man aged 50 or older with acute or convalescent COVID-19. The sequenced sample was peripheral blood. In nucleotides, the CDR3 is TGTGCCAGCAGTACGACAGGGGGGAGGACTGAAGCTTTCTTT. Translating gives CASSTTGGRTEAFF.